These 32 T cell receptor beta chains came from one sample sequenced in a study of CD8 T cells in ankylosing spondylitis. TCRdb re-analysed the 5' RACE reads in MiXCR, keeping a single row per CDR3 protein. The table lists 240,000 or so distinct CDR3 sequences, approximately 9% of them singletons, with 6.5% to 7% in the top ten. Sequences were obtained from blood, either unsorted or a sorted T cell fraction (not recorded which). The receptors were sampled from a male donor with ankylosing spondylitis or in good health (not recorded which).

This rearrangement joins TRBV18 to TRBJ1-3; the D is unclear. The germline gives CDR1 KGHSH, CDR2 LQKENI. The V end lost 3 bases, the J end lost 0 bases, and 15 bases lay between the germline ends. The CDR3 spans 17 residues. The CDR3 sequence is CASSPPWTGLSGNTIYF. For the CDR3, the DNA is TGTGCCAGCTCACCTCCCTGGACCGGGCTCTCTGGAAACACCATATATTTT. Drawing the rest from reference TRBV18 and TRBJ1-3, the complete variable domain is NAGVMQNPRHLVRRRGQEARLRCSPMKGHSHVYWYRQLPEEGLKFMVYLQKENIIDESGMPKERFSAEFPKEGPSILRIQQVVRGDSAAYFCASSPPWTGLSGNTIYFGEGSWLTVV.

The sample holds many counts of this clonotype. CDR3 DNA: TGTGCCGCCGATTCCGGGGACACTGAAGCTTTCTTT. Amino acid sequence: CAADSGDTEAFF. The chain recombines TRBV10-3 with TRBJ1-1; no firm D call. Germline V CDR1 and CDR2: ENHRY, SYGVKD. Trimming removed 11 bases at V and 3 bases at J, with 13 bases between. This CDR3 spans 12 amino acids.

In this sample, this clonotype turned up many times. The chain joins TRBV7-8 to TRBJ2-7; 8 bases fit TRBD1. Germline V gene lookup returns CDR1 SGHVS and CDR2 FQNEAQ. The CDR3 is 16 residues long. After removal of 4 bases from V and 5 bases from J, the junction contained 13 bases not matched to a gene. CDR3 coding DNA: TGTGCCAGCAGCTCTGAACTTACAGGGGGTCGTGACGAGCAGTACTTC. Translated: CASSSELTGGRDEQYF.

This chain uses TRBV7-9 with TRBJ1-4; 10 bases align to TRBD1. This CDR3 contains 17 residues. The J segment lost 7 bases and the V segment lost 4 bases, leaving 12 bases of the junction unmatched. The germline V gene encodes CDR1 SEHNR and CDR2 FQNEAQ (reference sequence). CDR3 region: CASSSSGTGEIFEKLFF. In nucleotides, the CDR3 is TGTGCCAGCAGCTCGTCCGGGACAGGGGAAATTTTTGAAAAACTGTTTTTT. The entire variable domain, with the rest obtained from reference TRBV7-9 and TRBJ1-4, is as follows: DTGVSQNPRHKITKRGQNVTFRCDPISEHNRLYWYRQTLGQGPEFLTYFQNEAQLEKSRLLSDRFSAERPKGSFSTLEIQRTEQGDSAMYLCASSSSGTGEIFEKLFFGSGTQLSVL.

In this sample, this clonotype turned up many times. The chain uses TRBV5-6 and TRBJ1-5; D unresolved. This CDR3 is 14 amino acids long. The germline V and J ends were trimmed by 7 bases and 4 bases, with 15 bases remaining between them. Germline V gene lookup returns CDR1 SGHDT and CDR2 YYEEEE. As DNA, the CDR3 is TGTGCCAGCGAATTATCGGGAATTAATCAGCCCCAGCATTTT. Translated: CASELSGINQPQHF.

There are many counts of this clonotype. At one end, the junction sequence differs from germline, possibly due to a read error. The chain combines TRBV27 with TRBJ2-1; 8 nucleotides match TRBD2. Looked up from germline, CDR1 is MNHEY and CDR2 is SMNVEV (reference sequence). The CDR3 has 14 amino acids. The CDR3 DNA reads TGTGCCAGCACTTTAGCGGGACCCGGCAATGAGCAGTTCTTC. It codes for CASTLAGPGNEQFF.

In this sample, this clonotype turned up many times. The V gene is TRBV12-3 or TRBV12-4, the J gene TRBJ2-3, with unresolved D. The CDR3 loop spans 15 amino acids. Trimming took 3 bases from V and 0 from J, leaving 10 bases between them. This chain's CDR3 is CASSFNSFSTDTQYF. Here the CDR3 DNA reads TGTGCCAGCAGTTTTAACAGCTTTAGCACAGATACGCAGTATTTT.

This clonotype was recorded many times. CDR3 protein: CASSPGTGRGYTF. CDR3 bases: TGTGCCAGCAGTCCGGGGACAGGGAGAGGCTACACCTTC. The chain carries TRBV27 and TRBJ1-2; the match to TRBD1 covers 9 bases. The germline CDR1 and CDR2 sequences are MNHEY and SMNVEV (reference sequence). This CDR3 has 13 residues. V shed 5 bases, J shed 8 bases, and the junction held 6 bases outside the gene matches.

V usage is TRBV15 and J usage is TRBJ2-1, with 14 bases identical to TRBD2. The CDR3 has 17 amino acids. The V gene end was trimmed by 4 bases and the J gene end by 6 bases; junction bases not matched to a gene: 8. Germline lookup yields CDR1 LNHNV and CDR2 YYDKDF (reference sequence). CDR3 DNA sequence: TGTGCCACCAGCATAAGACTAGCGGGAGGGCCGGGCAATGAGCAGTTCTTC. Translated: CATSIRLAGGPGNEQFF.

This clonotype was seen at least ten times. This rearrangement joins TRBV20-1 to TRBJ2-7; D not certain. The CDR3 has 13 residues. Per germline, CDR1 DFQATT and CDR2 SNEGSKA (reference sequence). The ends were cut back, 4 bases at V and 3 bases at J, with 13 bases in the middle. The CDR3 region has the DNA TGCAGTGCTATCCCTGGGCGGAGCTACGAGCAGTACTTC. It translates to CSAIPGRSYEQYF.

This clonotype was recorded many times. The chain has TRBV4-1 and TRBJ2-1; no definite D call. In germline, CDR1 is MGHRA, CDR2 YSYEKL. The CDR3 has 14 residues. Trimming left V 4 bases short and J 9 bases short, with 16 bases between. The CDR3 is CASSPQYQPTEQFF. The CDR3 DNA reads TGCGCCAGCAGCCCCCAATACCAGCCAACTGAGCAGTTCTTC.

This clonotype came up many times. The chain has TRBV20-1 and TRBJ2-5; the match to TRBD1 covers 9 bases. CDR1 is DFQATT, CDR2 SNEGSKA, per germline (reference sequence). Losses at the gene ends were 6 bases for V and 3 bases for J; bases not matched to a gene: 5. This CDR3 has 13 amino acids. The CDR3 here is CSATGTGKETQYF. CDR3 coding DNA: TGCAGTGCAACCGGGACAGGGAAAGAGACCCAGTACTTC.

The sample holds a few counts of this clonotype. The chain employs TRBV29-1 and TRBJ1-1; D is unresolved. The CDR3 contains 15 residues. Germline V gives CDR1 SQVTM, CDR2 ANQGSEA. V lost 0 bases to trimming and J lost 7 bases, with 18 bases between them. CDR3 region: CSVEEPRAGLYEAFF. In DNA, the CDR3 is TGCAGCGTTGAAGAACCCCGGGCAGGACTTTATGAAGCTTTCTTT.

At least ten counts were recorded for this clonotype. The chain combines TRBV20-1 with TRBJ1-1; possibly TRBD1 for D (5 bases). V was cut by 1 base and J by 4 bases, with 10 bases left in between. Germline assignment: CDR1 DFQATT and CDR2 SNEGSKA (reference sequence). CDR3 length: 13 amino acids. CDR3 loop: CSARAGAGTEAFF. Written as DNA, the CDR3 is TGCAGTGCTAGAGCCGGGGCGGGCACTGAAGCTTTCTTT.

This clonotype came up many times. This sequence joins TRBV2 and TRBJ2-1; D gene ambiguous. The germline V and J ends were trimmed by 2 bases and 5 bases, with 10 bases remaining between them. Germline loops: CDR1 SNHLY, CDR2 FYNNEI. CDR3 length: 14 residues. The DNA for the CDR3 is TGTGCCAGCAGTGAAACCCGAGGTGACAATGAGCAGTTCTTC. The encoded protein is CASSETRGDNEQFF. The entire variable domain, with the rest obtained from reference TRBV2 and TRBJ2-1, is as follows: EPEVTQTPSHQVTQMGQEVILRCVPISNHLYFYWYRQILGQKVEFLVSFYNNEISEKSEIFDDQFSVERPDGSNFTLKIRSTKLEDSAMYFCASSETRGDNEQFFGPGTRLTVL.

This clonotype occurred many times. The J gene is TRBJ1-2, the V gene TRBV7-2; a weak D match, TRBD1 (5 bases). The CDR3 contains 15 residues. Trimming removed 4 bases from V and 0 bases from J, with 12 bases in between. Germline values: CDR1 SGHTA, CDR2 FQGNSA. Here the CDR3 reads CASSSPTVANYGYTF. Written as DNA, the CDR3 is TGTGCCAGCAGCTCCCCGACAGTCGCTAACTATGGCTACACCTTC.

The chain recombines TRBV30 with TRBJ1-1, with D possibly matching TRBD1 (5 bases). Deletions cut 4 bases from V and 3 bases from J, with 15 bases between. The CDR3 is 14 amino acids. Germline V gene data show CDR1 as GTSNPN and CDR2 as SVGIG (reference sequence). CDR3: CAWNRFRGDTEAFF. DNA of the CDR3: TGTGCCTGGAACCGATTTAGAGGGGACACTGAAGCTTTCTTT.

This clonotype was detected ten times or more. The chain joins TRBV20-1 to TRBJ2-3; perhaps TRBD1 as D (6 bases). V lost 6 bases and J lost 8, with 18 bases in between. The CDR3 extends over 13 amino acids. Germline V CDR1 and CDR2: DFQATT, SNEGSKA (reference sequence). CDR3 DNA sequence: TGCAGTGCGCGACGGGACACCCGGGGTACGCAGTATTTT. Encoded protein: CSARRDTRGTQYF.

To note about this clonotype: A junction end diverges from the germline sequence, so it may reflect a read error. This chain joins TRBV7-7 and TRBJ2-1; a weak D match, TRBD2 (5 bases). In germline, CDR1 is SSHAT, CDR2 FNYEAQ (reference sequence). The CDR3 runs 18 residues. CDR3 DNA: TGTGCTAGCAGCTTAGAGGGCCCGAACAGCCTGGGGTACAATGAGCAGTTCTTC. Its translation: CASSLEGPNSLGYNEQFF.

This clonotype came up many times. This chain joins TRBV10-3 and TRBJ1-4; D gene ambiguous. Germline-derived CDR1 and CDR2 are ENHRY and SYGVKD. The ends were cut back, 7 bases at V and 2 bases at J, with 8 bases in the middle. CDR3 length: 13 amino acids. The CDR3 reads CAIKGSTNEKLFF. Written as DNA, the CDR3 is TGTGCCATCAAGGGAAGCACTAATGAAAAACTGTTTTTT.

The sample holds many counts of this clonotype. The rearrangement joins TRBV5-1 to TRBJ1-2; D remains unclear. CDR3 length: 15 amino acids. V dropped 0 bases and J dropped 2 bases, with 11 bases sitting between them. The V gene's germline CDR1 is SGHRS and CDR2 YFSETQ. CDR3 region: CASSLVGSINYGYTF. CDR3 nucleotides: TGCGCCAGCAGCTTGGTGGGGTCAATAAACTATGGCTACACCTTC. The entire variable domain, with the rest obtained from reference TRBV5-1 and TRBJ1-2, is as follows: KAGVTQTPRYLIKTRGQQVTLSCSPISGHRSVSWYQQTPGQGLQFLFEYFSETQRNKGNFPGRFSGRQFSNSRSEMNVSTLELGDSALYLCASSLVGSINYGYTFGSGTRLTVV.

This clonotype was observed many times. The chain couples TRBV20-1 to TRBJ1-1; 7 nucleotides agree with TRBD1. Unmatched junction bases numbered 4, after V lost 3 bases and J lost 0 bases. This CDR3 comprises 14 residues. Per germline, CDR1 DFQATT and CDR2 SNEGSKA (reference sequence). The CDR3 DNA follows: TGCAGTGCTAGTACCGGGACAGTGAACACTGAAGCTTTCTTT. It codes for CSASTGTVNTEAFF.

This clonotype has a count of ten or more. The chain has TRBV24-1 and TRBJ2-3; D possibly matches TRBD1 or TRBD2 (7 bases each). Trimming stripped 2 bases from V and 1 base from J, with 15 bases between. This CDR3 comprises 17 residues. Per the germline V gene, CDR1 is KGHDR and CDR2 is SFDVKD. CDR3 sequence (DNA): TGTGCCACCAGTGATTCACAGGGGACTATCCGCACAGATACGCAGTATTTT. Its protein product is CATSDSQGTIRTDTQYF.

This clonotype was counted ten times or more. This chain uses TRBV12-3 or TRBV12-4 with TRBJ2-2; no definite D call. The CDR3 spans 11 residues. The V and J ends lost 8 bases and 6 bases respectively, with 7 bases between them. CDR3: CASSRAGELFF. The CDR3 region has the DNA TGTGCCAGCTCCCGGGCCGGGGAGCTGTTTTTT.

This clonotype came up many times. The chain combines TRBV5-1 with TRBJ2-7, with D hard to call. Trimming took 4 bases from V and 2 from J, leaving 10 bases between them. CDR1 and CDR2 from the germline V gene are SGHRS and YFSETQ. CDR3 length: 13 amino acids. The DNA of the CDR3 is TGCGCCAGCAGCGCCACTGGGCCCTACGAGCAGTACTTC. Its translation: CASSATGPYEQYF.

The table lists this clonotype with a few counts. The V gene is TRBV5-5, the J gene TRBJ2-1; D is unclear. Germline values: CDR1 SGHKS, CDR2 YYEKEE (reference sequence). The CDR3 has 15 residues. The ends were cut back, 4 bases at V and 10 bases at J, with 21 bases in the middle. The CDR3 protein is CASSPAGGVKGEQFF. In DNA form, the CDR3 reads TGTGCCAGCAGCCCAGCCGGCGGCGTAAAGGGCGAGCAGTTCTTC. Drawing the rest from reference TRBV5-5 and TRBJ2-1, the complete variable domain is DAGVTQSPTHLIKTRGQQVTLRCSPISGHKSVSWYQQVLGQGPQFIFQYYEKEERGRGNFPDRFSARQFPNYSSELNVNALLLGDSALYLCASSPAGGVKGEQFFGPGTRLTVL.

This clonotype occurred many times. This sequence joins TRBV6-2 or TRBV6-3 and TRBJ2-3, with TRBD1 matching over 7 bases. Trimming took 2 bases from V and 3 from J; bases not matched to a gene: 5. The CDR3 length is 15 residues. CDR1 and CDR2 from the germline V gene are MNHEY and SVGEGT. In DNA form, the CDR3 reads TGTGCCAGCAGTTACGGACAGGCGACGACAGATACGCAGTATTTT. This gives the protein CASSYGQATTDTQYF.

This clonotype was counted ten times or more. The chain has TRBV6-2 or TRBV6-3 and TRBJ1-2; D unclear. Trimming took off 6 bases at V and 8 bases at J, with 10 bases between the two ends. CDR1 is MNHEY, CDR2 SVGEGT, per germline. This CDR3 spans 11 amino acids. The chain's CDR3 is CASSPSVGYTF. In DNA form, the CDR3 reads TGTGCCAGCAGCCCCAGTGTGGGCTACACCTTC.

This clonotype was found many times. The CDR3, as DNA: TGCAGCGTTGACGGTCCCACCGGGGAGCTGTTTTTT. Its translation is CSVDGPTGELFF. The V gene is TRBV29-1, the J gene TRBJ2-2, with D uncertain. Germline V gene sequence: CDR1 SQVTM, CDR2 ANQGSEA. The CDR3 consists of 12 residues. V lost 3 bases and J lost 4, with 6 bases in between.

This clonotype was counted many times. V is TRBV29-1 and J is TRBJ2-5, with unresolved D. V was trimmed by 7 bases and J by 2 bases, leaving 11 bases between them. Germline CDR1 SQVTM, CDR2 ANQGSEA. The CDR3 has 12 residues. The DNA of the CDR3 is TGCAGCGCCTCTTTCGGTCAAGAGACCCAGTACTTC. This encodes CSASFGQETQYF. Complete variable domain (other parts from reference TRBV29-1 and TRBJ2-5): SAVISQKPSRDICQRGTSLTIQCQVDSQVTMMFWYRQQPGQSLTLIATANQGSEATYESGFVIDKFPISRPNLTFSTLTVSNMSPEDSSIYLCSASFGQETQYFGPGTRLLVL.

The chain carries TRBV7-2 and TRBJ1-4; tentatively, D is TRBD1 (6 bases). The CDR3 spans 12 residues. Between the trimmed V and J ends, which lost 3 bases and 8 bases, there was a span of 7 bases. Germline CDR1 is SGHTA and CDR2 is FQGNSA. In nucleotides, the CDR3 is TGTGCCAGCAGCTTTAGGGGGGAAAAACTGTTTTTT. As protein: CASSFRGEKLFF.

This clonotype was seen a handful of times. The CDR3 region has the DNA TGTGCCAGCAGCCCCGGTAGCGGGGGAGGTGAGACCCAGTACTTC. Protein: CASSPGSGGGETQYF. The chain combines TRBV5-5 with TRBJ2-5; TRBD2 matches at 9 bases. Germline assignment: CDR1 SGHKS and CDR2 YYEKEE (reference sequence). V lost 4 bases to trimming and J lost 5 bases; unmatched junction nucleotides: 9. CDR3 length: 15 amino acids.